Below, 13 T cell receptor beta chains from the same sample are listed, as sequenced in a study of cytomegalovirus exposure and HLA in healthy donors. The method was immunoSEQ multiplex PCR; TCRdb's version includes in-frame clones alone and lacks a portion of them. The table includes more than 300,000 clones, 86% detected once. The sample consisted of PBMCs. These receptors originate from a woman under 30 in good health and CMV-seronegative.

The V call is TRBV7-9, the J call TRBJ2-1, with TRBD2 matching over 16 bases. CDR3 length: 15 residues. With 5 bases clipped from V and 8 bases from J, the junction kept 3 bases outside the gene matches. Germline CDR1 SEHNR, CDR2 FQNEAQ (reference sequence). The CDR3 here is CASSPGLAGGDEQFF. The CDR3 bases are TGTGCCAGCAGCCCGGGACTAGCGGGAGGGGATGAGCAGTTCTTC.

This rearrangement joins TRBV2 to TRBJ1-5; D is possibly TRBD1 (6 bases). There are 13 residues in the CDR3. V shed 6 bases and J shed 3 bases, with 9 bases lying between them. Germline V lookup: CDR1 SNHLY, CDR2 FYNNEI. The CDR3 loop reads CASRYRVNQPQHF. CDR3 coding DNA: TGTGCCAGCAGATACAGGGTCAATCAGCCCCAGCATTTT. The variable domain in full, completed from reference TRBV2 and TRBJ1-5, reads EPEVTQTPSHQVTQMGQEVILRCVPISNHLYFYWYRQILGQKVEFLVSFYNNEISEKSEIFDDQFSVERPDGSNFTLKIRSTKLEDSAMYFCASRYRVNQPQHFGDGTRLSIL.

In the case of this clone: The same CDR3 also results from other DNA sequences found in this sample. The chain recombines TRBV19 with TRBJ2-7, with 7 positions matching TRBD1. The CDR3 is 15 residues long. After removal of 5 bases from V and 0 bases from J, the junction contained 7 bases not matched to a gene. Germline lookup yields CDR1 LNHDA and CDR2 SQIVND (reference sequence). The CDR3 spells CASSPRTGFSYEQYF. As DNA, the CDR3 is TGTGCCAGTAGTCCGCGGACAGGATTCTCCTACGAGCAGTACTTC.

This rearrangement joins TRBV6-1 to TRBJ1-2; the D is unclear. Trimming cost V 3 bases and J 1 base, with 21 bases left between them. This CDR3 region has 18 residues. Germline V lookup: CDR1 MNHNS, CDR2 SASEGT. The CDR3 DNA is TGTGCCAGCAGTGACGAAGTGGGAGCAGTCTTCCTTAACTATGGCTACACCTTC. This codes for CASSDEVGAVFLNYGYTF.

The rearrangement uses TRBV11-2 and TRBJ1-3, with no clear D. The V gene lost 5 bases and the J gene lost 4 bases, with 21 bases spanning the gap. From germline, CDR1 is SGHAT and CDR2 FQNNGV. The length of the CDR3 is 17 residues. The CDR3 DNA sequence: TGTGCCAGCAGCGCCCTCGTCGGGCCGGCGGGAGGAAACACCATATATTTT. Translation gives CASSALVGPAGGNTIYF.

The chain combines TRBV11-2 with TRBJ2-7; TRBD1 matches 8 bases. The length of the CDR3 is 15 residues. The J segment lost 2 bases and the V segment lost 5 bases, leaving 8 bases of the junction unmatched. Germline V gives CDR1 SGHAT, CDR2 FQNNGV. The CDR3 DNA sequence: TGTGCCAGCAGCCCGAAAGGACAGGGCACCTACGAGCAGTACTTC. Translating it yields CASSPKGQGTYEQYF.

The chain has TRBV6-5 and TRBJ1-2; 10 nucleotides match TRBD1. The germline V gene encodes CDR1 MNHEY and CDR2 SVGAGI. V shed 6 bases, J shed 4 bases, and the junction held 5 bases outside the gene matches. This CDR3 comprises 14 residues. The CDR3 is CASRAGQGIYGYTF. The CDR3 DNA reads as TGTGCCAGCAGAGCGGGACAGGGGATCTATGGCTACACCTTC.

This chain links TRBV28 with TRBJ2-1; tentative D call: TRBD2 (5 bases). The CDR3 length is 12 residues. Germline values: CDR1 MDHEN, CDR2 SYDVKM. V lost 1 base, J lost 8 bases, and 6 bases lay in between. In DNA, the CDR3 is TGTGCCAGCAGTTTATCCGGGGATGAGCAGTTCTTC. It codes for CASSLSGDEQFF.

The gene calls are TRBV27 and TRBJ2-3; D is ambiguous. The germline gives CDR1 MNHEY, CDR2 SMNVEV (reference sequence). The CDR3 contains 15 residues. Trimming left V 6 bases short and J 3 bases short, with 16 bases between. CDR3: CASSSLGTRTDTQYF. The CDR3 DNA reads TGTGCCAGCAGCTCCCTGGGCACCCGAACAGATACGCAGTATTTT.

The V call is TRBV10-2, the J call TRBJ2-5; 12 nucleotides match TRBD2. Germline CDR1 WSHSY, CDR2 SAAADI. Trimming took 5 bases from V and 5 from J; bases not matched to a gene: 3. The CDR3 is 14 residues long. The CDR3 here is CASSTGTSGETQYF. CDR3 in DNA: TGCGCCAGCAGTACTGGGACTAGCGGGGAGACCCAGTACTTC.

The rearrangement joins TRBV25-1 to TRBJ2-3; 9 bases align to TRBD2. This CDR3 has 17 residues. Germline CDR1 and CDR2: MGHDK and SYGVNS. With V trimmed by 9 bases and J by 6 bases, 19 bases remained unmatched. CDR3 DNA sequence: TGTGCCAGAACGAACCCTCCCGGGGCGGGAGGGGTGGATACGCAGTATTTT. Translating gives CARTNPPGAGGVDTQYF.

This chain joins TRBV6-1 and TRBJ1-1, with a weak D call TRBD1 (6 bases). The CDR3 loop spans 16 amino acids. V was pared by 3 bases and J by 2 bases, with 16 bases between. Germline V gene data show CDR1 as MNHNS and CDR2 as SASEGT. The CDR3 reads CASSEDFWDTNTEAFF. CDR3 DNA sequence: TGTGCCAGCAGTGAGGACTTCTGGGACACAAACACTGAAGCTTTCTTT.

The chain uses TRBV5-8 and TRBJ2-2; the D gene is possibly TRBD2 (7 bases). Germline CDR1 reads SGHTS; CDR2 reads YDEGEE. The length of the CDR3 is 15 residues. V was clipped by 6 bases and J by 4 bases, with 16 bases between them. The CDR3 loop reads CASNRGATFTGELFF. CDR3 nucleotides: TGTGCCAGCAATCGGGGGGCTACCTTCACCGGGGAGCTGTTTTTT. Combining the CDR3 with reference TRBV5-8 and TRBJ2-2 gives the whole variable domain EAGVTQSPTHLIKTRGQQATLRCSPISGHTSVYWYQQALGLGLQFLLWYDEGEERNRGNFPPRFSGRQFPNYSSELNVNALELEDSALYLCASNRGATFTGELFFGEGSRLTVL.